Here is one T cell receptor beta chain with its context. Its matching antigen is unknown. From the reads, TCRdb called clonotypes with MiXCR, one entry per CDR3 protein. The sample records 740,000 or so distinct CDR3 sequences, less than 40% being singletons. Germline assignment: CDR1 SQVTM and CDR2 ANQGSEA. V was clipped by 4 bases and J by 5 bases, with 5 bases between them. This CDR3 spans 11 amino acids. This sample stems from a study of T cell repertoires in cytomegalovirus infection. General observations from the study: Within the response measured ex vivo, HLA-C-restricted CMV-specific TCR beta clonotypes were dominant.

Sequenced sample: PBMCs. The sequence was obtained from a human donor in good health (CMV status not recorded). Some clones in this sample may be carry-over from other donors' samples. This chain connects TRBV29-1 to TRBJ1-4, with D hard to call. Here the CDR3 reads CSVARNEKLFF. CDR3 DNA: TGCAGCGTTGCAAGAAATGAAAAACTGTTTTTT.